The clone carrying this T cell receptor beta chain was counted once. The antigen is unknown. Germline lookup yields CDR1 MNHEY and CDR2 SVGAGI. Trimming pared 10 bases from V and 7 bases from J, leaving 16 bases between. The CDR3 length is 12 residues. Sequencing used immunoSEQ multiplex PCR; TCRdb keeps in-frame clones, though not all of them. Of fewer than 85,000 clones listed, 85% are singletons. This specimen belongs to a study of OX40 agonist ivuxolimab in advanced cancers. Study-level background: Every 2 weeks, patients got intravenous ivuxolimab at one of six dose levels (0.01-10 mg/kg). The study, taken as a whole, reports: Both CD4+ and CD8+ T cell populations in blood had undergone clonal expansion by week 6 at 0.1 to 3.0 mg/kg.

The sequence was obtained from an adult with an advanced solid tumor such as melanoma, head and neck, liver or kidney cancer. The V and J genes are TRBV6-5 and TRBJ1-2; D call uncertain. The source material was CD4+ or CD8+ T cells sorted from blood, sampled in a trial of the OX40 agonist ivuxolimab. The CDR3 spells CATQDLRVGYTF. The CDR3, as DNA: TGTGCCACCCAGGATTTAAGGGTTGGCTACACCTTC.